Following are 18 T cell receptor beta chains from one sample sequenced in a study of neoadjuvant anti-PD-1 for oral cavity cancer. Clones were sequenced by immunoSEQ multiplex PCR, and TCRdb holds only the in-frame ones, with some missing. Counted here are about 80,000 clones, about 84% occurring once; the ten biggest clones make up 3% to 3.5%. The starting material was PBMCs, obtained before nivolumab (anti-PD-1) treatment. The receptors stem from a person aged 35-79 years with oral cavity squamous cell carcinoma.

CDR3 DNA sequence: TGTGCCAGCAGTGAACGGTACGGCAATCAGCCCCAGCATTTT. This codes for CASSERYGNQPQHF. The chain uses TRBV6-5 and TRBJ1-5; D is unclear. This CDR3 is built from 14 residues. Germline assignment: CDR1 MNHEY and CDR2 SVGAGI. V dropped 5 bases and J dropped 2 bases, with 10 bases sitting between them.

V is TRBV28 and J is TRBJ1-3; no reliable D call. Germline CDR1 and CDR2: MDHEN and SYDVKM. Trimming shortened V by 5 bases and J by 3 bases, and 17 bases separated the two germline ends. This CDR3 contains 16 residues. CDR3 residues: CASSPSAGEDGNTIYF. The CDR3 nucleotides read TGTGCCAGCAGTCCCTCTGCTGGGGAAGATGGAAACACCATATATTTT.

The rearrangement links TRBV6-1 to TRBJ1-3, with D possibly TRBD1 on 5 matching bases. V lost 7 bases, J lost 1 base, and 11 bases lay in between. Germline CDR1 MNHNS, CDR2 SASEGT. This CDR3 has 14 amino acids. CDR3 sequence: CASISGGSGNTIYF. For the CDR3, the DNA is TGTGCCAGCATCTCGGGGGGGTCTGGAAACACCATATATTTT.

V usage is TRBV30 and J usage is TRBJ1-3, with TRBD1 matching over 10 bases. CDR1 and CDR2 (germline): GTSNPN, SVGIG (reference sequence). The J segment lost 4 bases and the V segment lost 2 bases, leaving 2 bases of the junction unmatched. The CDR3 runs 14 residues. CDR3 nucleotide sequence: TGTGCCTGGAGTTGGGGACAGGGGGGAAACACCATATATTTT. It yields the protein CAWSWGQGGNTIYF.

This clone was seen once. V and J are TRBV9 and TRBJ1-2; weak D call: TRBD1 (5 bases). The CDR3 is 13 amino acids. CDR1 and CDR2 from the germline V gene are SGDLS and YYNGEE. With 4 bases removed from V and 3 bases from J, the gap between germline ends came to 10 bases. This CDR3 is CASSTGTDYGYTF. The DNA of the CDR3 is TGTGCCAGCAGCACCGGGACGGACTATGGCTACACCTTC.

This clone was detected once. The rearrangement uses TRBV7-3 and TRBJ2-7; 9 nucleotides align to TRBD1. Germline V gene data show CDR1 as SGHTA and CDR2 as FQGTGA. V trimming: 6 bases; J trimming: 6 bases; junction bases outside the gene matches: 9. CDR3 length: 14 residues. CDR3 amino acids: CASRLNRGRCEQYF. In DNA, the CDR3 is TGTGCCAGCAGACTAAACAGGGGGCGATGCGAGCAGTACTTC.

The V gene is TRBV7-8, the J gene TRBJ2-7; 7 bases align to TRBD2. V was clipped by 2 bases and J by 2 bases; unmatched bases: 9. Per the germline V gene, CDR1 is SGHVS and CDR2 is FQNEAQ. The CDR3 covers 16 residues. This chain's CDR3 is CASSLRPSGFAYEQYF. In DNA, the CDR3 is TGTGCCAGCAGCTTACGTCCTAGCGGCTTCGCCTACGAGCAGTACTTC.

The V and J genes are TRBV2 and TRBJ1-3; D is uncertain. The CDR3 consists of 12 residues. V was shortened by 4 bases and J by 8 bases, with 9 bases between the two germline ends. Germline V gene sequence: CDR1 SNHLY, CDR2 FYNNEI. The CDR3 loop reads CASSGRMDTIYF. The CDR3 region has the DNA TGTGCCAGCAGTGGGCGAATGGACACCATATATTTT.

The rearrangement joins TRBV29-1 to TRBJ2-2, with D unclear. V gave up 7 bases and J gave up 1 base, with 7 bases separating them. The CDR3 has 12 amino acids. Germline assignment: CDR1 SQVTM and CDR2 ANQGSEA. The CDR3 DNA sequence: TGCAGCGGTAGCTGGAACACCGGGGAGCTGTTTTTT. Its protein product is CSGSWNTGELFF.

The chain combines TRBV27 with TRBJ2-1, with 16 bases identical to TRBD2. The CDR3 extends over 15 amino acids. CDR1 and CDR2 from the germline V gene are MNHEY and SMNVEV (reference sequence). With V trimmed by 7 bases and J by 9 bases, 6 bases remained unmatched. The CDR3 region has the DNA TGTGCCAGCACCATCGGGACTAGCGGGAGGGGTGAGCAGTTCTTC. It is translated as CASTIGTSGRGEQFF.

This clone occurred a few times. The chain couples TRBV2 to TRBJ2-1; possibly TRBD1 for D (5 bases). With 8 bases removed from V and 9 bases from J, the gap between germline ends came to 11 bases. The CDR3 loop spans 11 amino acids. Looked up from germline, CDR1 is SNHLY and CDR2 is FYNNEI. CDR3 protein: CASGGAGEQFF. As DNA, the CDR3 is TGTGCCAGCGGTGGGGCAGGTGAGCAGTTCTTC. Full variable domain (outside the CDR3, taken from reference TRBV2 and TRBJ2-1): EPEVTQTPSHQVTQMGQEVILRCVPISNHLYFYWYRQILGQKVEFLVSFYNNEISEKSEIFDDQFSVERPDGSNFTLKIRSTKLEDSAMYFCASGGAGEQFFGPGTRLTVL.

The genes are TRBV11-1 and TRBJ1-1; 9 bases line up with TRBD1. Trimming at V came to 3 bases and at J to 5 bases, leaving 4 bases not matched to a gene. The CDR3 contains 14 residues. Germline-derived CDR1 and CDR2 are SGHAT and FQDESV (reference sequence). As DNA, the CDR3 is TGTGCCAGCAGCTTCGGGACAGGGCTTACTGAAGCTTTCTTT. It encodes CASSFGTGLTEAFF.

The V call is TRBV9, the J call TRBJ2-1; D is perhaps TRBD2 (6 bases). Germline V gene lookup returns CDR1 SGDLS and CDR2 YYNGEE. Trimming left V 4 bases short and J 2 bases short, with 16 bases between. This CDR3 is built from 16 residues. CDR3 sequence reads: CASSPRLGLAYNEQFF. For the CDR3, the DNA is TGTGCCAGCAGCCCCCGACTAGGGTTAGCCTACAATGAGCAGTTCTTC.

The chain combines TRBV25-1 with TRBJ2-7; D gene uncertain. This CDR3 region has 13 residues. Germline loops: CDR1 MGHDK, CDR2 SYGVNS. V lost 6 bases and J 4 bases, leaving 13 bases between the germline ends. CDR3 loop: CASSSEAKYEQYF. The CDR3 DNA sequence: TGTGCCAGCAGCTCCGAAGCGAAATACGAGCAGTACTTC.

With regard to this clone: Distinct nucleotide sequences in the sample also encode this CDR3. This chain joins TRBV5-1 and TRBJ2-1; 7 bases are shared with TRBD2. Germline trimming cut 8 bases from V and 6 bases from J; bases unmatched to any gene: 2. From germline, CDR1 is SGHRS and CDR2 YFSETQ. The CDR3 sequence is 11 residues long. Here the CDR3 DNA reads TGCGCCAGTTCTAGCGGCAATGAGCAGTTCTTC. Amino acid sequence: CASSSGNEQFF.

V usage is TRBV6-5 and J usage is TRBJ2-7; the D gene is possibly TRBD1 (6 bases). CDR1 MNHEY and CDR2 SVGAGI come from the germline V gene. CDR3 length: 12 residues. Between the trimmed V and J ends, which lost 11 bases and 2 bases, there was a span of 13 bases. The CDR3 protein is CASKDRAYEQYF. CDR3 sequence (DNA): TGTGCCTCTAAGGACAGAGCCTACGAGCAGTACTTC.

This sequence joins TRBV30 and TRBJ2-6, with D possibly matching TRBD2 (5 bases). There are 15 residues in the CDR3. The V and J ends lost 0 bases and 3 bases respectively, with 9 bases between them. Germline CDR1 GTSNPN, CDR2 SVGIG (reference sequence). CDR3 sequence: CAWSVSRDGANVLTF. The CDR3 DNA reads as TGTGCCTGGAGTGTAAGCCGGGATGGGGCCAACGTCCTGACTTTC. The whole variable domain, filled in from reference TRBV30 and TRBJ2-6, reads SQTIHQWPATLVQPVGSPLSLECTVEGTSNPNLYWYRQAAGRGLQLLFYSVGIGQISSEVPQNLSASRPQDRQFILSSKKLLLSDSGFYLCAWSVSRDGANVLTFGAGSRLTVL.

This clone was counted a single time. This chain's CDR3 is CASSPAIAGGFGELFF. The CDR3 coding sequence is TGTGCCAGCAGCCCGGCTATAGCGGGAGGGTTCGGGGAGCTGTTTTTT. The chain carries TRBV7-8 and TRBJ2-2; 11 bases line up with TRBD2. V shed 5 bases and J 7 bases; nucleotides not matched to a gene: 9. This CDR3 has 16 residues. CDR1 is SGHVS, CDR2 FQNEAQ, per germline.